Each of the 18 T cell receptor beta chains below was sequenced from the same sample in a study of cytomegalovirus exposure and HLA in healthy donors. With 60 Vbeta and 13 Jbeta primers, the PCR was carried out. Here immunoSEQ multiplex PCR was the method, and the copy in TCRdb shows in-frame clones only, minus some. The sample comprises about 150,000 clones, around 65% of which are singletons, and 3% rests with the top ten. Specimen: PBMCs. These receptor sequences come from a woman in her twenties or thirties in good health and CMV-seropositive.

Written as DNA, the CDR3 is TGTGCCAGCAGCTCCTCCAGGGACTGGCCCCAGCATTTT. It yields the protein CASSSSRDWPQHF. This chain joins TRBV7-2 and TRBJ1-5, with TRBD1 as a possible D gene (5 bases). The ends were cut back, 4 bases at V and 9 bases at J, with 13 bases in the middle. The CDR3 loop spans 13 amino acids. From germline, CDR1 is SGHTA and CDR2 FQGNSA.

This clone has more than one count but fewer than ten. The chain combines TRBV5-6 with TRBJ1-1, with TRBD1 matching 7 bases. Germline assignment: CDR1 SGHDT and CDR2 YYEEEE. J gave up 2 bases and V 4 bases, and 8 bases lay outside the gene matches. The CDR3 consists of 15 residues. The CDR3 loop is CASSPRQGLNTEAFF. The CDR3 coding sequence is TGTGCCAGCAGCCCCCGACAGGGACTTAACACTGAAGCTTTCTTT.

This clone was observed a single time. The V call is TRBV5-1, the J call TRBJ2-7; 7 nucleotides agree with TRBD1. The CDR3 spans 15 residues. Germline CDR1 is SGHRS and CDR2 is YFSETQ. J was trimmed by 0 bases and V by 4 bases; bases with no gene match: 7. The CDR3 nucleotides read TGCGCCAGCAGCCCGACAGGGCGCCGCTCCTACGAGCAGTACTTC. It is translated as CASSPTGRRSYEQYF.

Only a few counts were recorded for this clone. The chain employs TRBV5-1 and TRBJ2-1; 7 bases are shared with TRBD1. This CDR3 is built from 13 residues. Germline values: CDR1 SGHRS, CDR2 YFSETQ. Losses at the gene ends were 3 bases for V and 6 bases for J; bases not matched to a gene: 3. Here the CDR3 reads CASSSTGSNEQFF. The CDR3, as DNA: TGCGCCAGCAGCTCGACAGGGTCCAATGAGCAGTTCTTC.

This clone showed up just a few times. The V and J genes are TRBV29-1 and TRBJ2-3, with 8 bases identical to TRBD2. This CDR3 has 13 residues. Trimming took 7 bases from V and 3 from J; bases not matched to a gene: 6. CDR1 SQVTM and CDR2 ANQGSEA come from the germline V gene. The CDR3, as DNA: TGCAGCGGATCTTTAGCGGGGACAGATACGCAGTATTTT. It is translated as CSGSLAGTDTQYF.

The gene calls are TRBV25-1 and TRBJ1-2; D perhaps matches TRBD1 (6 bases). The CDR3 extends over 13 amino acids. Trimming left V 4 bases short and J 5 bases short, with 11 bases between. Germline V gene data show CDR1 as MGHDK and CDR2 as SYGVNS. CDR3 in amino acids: CASSAGGPYGYTF. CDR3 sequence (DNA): TGTGCCAGCAGTGCGGGGGGGCCGTATGGCTACACCTTC.

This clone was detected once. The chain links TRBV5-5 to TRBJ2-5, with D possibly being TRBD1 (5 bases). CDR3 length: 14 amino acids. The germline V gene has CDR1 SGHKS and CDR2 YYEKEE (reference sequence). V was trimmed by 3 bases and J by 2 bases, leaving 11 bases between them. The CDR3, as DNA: TGTGCCAGCAGCTCTGGCAGGGCACAAGAGACCCAGTACTTC. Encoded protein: CASSSGRAQETQYF.

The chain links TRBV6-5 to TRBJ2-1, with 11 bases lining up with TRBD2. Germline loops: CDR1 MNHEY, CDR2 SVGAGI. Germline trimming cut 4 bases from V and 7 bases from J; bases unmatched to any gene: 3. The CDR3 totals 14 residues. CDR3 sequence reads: CASSLAGGRNEQFF. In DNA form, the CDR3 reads TGTGCCAGCAGTTTAGCGGGGGGGCGGAATGAGCAGTTCTTC.

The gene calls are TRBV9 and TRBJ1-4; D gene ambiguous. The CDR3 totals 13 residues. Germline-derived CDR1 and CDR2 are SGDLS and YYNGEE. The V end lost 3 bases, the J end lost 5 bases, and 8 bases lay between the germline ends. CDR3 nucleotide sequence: TGTGCCAGCAGCGCCAATCCCAATGAAAAACTGTTTTTT. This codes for CASSANPNEKLFF. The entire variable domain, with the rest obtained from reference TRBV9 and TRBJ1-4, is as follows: DSGVTQTPKHLITATGQRVTLRCSPRSGDLSVYWYQQSLDQGLQFLIQYYNGEERAKGNILERFSAQQFPDLHSELNLSSLELGDSALYFCASSANPNEKLFFGSGTQLSVL.

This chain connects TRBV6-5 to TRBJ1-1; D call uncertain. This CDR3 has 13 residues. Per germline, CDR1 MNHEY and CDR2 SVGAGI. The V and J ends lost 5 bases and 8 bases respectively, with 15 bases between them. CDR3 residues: CASSTNDLREAFF. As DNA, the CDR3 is TGTGCCAGCAGTACCAATGATCTGCGGGAAGCTTTCTTT.

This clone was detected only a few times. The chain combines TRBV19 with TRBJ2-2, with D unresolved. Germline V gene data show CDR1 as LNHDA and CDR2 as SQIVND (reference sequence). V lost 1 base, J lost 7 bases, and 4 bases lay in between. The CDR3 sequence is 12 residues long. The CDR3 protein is CASSIGLGELFF. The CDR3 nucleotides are TGTGCCAGTAGTATAGGTCTCGGGGAGCTGTTTTTT.

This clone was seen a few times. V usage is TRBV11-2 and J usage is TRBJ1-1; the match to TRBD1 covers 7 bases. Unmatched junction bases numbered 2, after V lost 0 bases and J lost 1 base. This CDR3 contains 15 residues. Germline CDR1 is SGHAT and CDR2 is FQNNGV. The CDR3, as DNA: TGTGCCAGCAGCTTAGATCCAGGGGGGAACACTGAAGCTTTCTTT. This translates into CASSLDPGGNTEAFF.

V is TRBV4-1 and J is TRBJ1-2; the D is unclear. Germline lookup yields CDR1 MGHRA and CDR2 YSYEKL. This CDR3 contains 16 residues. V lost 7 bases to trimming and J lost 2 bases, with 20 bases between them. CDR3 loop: CASTLILGSGNYGYTF. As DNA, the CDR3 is TGCGCCAGCACTCTTATATTAGGGAGTGGGAACTATGGCTACACCTTC.

The CDR3 DNA sequence: TGTGCCAGCAGCTACACAGTGAACACTGAAGCTTTCTTT. Translation gives CASSYTVNTEAFF. The chain joins TRBV9 to TRBJ1-1; D is unclear. Germline V lookup: CDR1 SGDLS, CDR2 YYNGEE. This CDR3 is 13 amino acids long. Trimming took off 4 bases at V and 0 bases at J, with 7 bases between the two ends. The complete variable domain, with remaining parts taken from reference TRBV9 and TRBJ1-1, reads DSGVTQTPKHLITATGQRVTLRCSPRSGDLSVYWYQQSLDQGLQFLIQYYNGEERAKGNILERFSAQQFPDLHSELNLSSLELGDSALYFCASSYTVNTEAFFGQGTRLTVV.

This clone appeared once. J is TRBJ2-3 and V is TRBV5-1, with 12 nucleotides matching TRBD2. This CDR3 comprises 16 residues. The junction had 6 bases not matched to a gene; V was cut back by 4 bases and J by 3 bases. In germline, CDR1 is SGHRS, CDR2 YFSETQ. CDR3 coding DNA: TGCGCCAGCAGCCGGGAGGGACTAGCGGGTACAGATACGCAGTATTTT. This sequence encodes CASSREGLAGTDTQYF. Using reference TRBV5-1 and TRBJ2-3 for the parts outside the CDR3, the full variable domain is KAGVTQTPRYLIKTRGQQVTLSCSPISGHRSVSWYQQTPGQGLQFLFEYFSETQRNKGNFPGRFSGRQFSNSRSEMNVSTLELGDSALYLCASSREGLAGTDTQYFGPGTRLTVL.

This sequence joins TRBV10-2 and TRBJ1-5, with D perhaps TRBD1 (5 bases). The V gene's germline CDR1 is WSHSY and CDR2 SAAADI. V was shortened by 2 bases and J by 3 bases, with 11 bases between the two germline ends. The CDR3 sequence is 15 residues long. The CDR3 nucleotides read TGCGCCAGCAGTGAGATGGGGCGAATCAATCAGCCCCAGCATTTT. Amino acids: CASSEMGRINQPQHF.

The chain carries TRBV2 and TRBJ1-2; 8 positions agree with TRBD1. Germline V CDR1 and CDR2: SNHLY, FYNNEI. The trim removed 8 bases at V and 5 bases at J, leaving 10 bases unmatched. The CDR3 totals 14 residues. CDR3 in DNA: TGTGCCAGCCCATCCCGGGACAGGTCATATGGCTACACCTTC. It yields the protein CASPSRDRSYGYTF.

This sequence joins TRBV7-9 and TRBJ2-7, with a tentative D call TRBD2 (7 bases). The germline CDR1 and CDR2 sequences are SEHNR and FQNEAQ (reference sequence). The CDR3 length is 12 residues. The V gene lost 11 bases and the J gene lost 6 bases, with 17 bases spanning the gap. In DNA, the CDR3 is TGTGCCGGGGGGCGGGAGAGAGGCGAGCAGTACTTC. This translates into CAGGRERGEQYF.